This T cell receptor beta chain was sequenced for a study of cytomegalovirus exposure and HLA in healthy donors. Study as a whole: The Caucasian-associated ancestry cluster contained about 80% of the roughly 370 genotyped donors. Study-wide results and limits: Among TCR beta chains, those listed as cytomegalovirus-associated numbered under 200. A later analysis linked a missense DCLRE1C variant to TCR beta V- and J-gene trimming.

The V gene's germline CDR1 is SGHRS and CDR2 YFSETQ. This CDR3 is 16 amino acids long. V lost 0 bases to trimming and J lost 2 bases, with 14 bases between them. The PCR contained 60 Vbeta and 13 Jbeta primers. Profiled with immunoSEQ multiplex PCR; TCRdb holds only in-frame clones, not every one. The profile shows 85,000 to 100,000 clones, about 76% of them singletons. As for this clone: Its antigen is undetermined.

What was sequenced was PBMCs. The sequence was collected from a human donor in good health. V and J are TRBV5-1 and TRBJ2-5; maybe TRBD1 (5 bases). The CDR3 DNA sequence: TGCGCCAGCAGCTTGGCCGTCTGGACAAAGCAAGAGACCCAGTACTTC. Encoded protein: CASSLAVWTKQETQYF. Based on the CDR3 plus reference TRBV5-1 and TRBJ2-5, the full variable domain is KAGVTQTPRYLIKTRGQQVTLSCSPISGHRSVSWYQQTPGQGLQFLFEYFSETQRNKGNFPGRFSGRQFSNSRSEMNVSTLELGDSALYLCASSLAVWTKQETQYFGPGTRLLVL.